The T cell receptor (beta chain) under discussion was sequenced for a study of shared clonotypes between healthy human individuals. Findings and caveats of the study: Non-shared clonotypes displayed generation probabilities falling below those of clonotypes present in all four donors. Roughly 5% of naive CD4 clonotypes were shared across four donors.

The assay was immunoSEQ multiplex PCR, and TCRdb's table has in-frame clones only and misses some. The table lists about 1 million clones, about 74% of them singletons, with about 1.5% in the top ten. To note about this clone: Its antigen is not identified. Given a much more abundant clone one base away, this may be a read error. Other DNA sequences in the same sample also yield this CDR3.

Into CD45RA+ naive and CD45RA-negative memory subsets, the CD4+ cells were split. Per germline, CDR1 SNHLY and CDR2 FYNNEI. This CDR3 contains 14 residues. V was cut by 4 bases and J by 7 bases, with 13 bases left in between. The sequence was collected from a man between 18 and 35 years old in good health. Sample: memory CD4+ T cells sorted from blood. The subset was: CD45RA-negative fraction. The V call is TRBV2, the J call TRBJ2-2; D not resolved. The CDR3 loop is CASSVSRGSGELFF. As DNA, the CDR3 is TGTGCCAGCAGTGTAAGCCGAGGCAGCGGGGAGCTGTTTTTT.